This paragraph covers one TCR beta chain sequence. The antigen is unknown. Libraries were prepared by immunoSEQ multiplex PCR; TCRdb keeps only in-frame clonotypes and omits some of them. Of about 680,000 clones detected, about 74% appear once; the ten largest clones hold 1.5% to 2%. The sample originates from a study of shared clonotypes between healthy human individuals. As for the study in general: Donor composition was a couple of women and a few men, aged 18 to 49. General study points: In contrast to clonotypes shared by all four donors, non-shared clonotypes had lower generation probabilities. Sequencing depth was expected to affect clonotype sharing among donors.

Donors were healthy HIV-negative adults without recent acute infections or vaccinations. The V and J ends lost 5 bases and 6 bases respectively, with 14 bases between them. Germline V gene lookup returns CDR1 PRHDT and CDR2 FYEKMQ (reference sequence). The CDR3 covers 14 residues. This receptor was obtained from a woman aged 30 to 39 in good health. V gene TRBV13 combines with J gene TRBJ1-5; D is possibly TRBD1 (5 bases). Sequences were obtained from memory CD4+ T cells sorted from blood. Sample subset: CD45RA-negative fraction. Here the CDR3 reads CASSPGPGVQPQHF. CDR3 nucleotide sequence: TGTGCCAGCAGCCCGGGACCGGGAGTTCAGCCCCAGCATTTT.